This entry features one T cell receptor (beta chain) sequence. Participants came from some 23 US areas, aged roughly 18 to 90 years. In the original workflow: Amplification of reference gene primers provided the estimated nucleated cell counts. Sequencing was performed with immunoSEQ multiplex PCR; in TCRdb, only in-frame clones are kept and a portion is missing. Clone size and V and J calls were adopted from that table, with D and trimming inferred from the DNA. The data show roughly 250,000 clones, with approximately 86% seen just once and 2.5% to 3.5% held by the top ten. This specimen belongs to a study of blood T cell repertoires in COVID-19. V shed 3 bases and J 4 bases; nucleotides not matched to a gene: 2. The CDR3 length is 14 residues. In germline, CDR1 is SGHNT, CDR2 YENEEA.

The chain links TRBV11-3 to TRBJ2-3, with 9 bases aligning to TRBD2. The TCR originated in a woman aged 40 to 55 with acute COVID-19. The source material was PBMCs or T cells enriched from blood (not recorded which). The CDR3 nucleotides read TGTGCCAGCAGCTTCGCGGGGGGGGCAGATACGCAGTATTTT. Its translation is CASSFAGGADTQYF.